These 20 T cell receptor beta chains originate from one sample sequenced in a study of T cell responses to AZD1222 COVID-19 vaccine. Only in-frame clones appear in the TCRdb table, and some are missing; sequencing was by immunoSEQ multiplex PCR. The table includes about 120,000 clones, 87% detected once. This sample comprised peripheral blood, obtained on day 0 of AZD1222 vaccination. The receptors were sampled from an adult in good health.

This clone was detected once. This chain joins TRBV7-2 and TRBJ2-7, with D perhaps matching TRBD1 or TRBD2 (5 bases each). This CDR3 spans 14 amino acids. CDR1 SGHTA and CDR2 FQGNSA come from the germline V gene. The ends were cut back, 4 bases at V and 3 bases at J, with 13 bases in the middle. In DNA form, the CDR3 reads TGTGCCAGCAGCTCGGGACCGGTCCGCTACGAGCAGTACTTC. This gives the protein CASSSGPVRYEQYF.

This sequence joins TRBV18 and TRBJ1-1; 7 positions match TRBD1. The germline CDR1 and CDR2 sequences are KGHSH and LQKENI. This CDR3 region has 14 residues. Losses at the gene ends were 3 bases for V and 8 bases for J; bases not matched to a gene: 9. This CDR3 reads CASSPSTGAHEAFF. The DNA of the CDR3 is TGTGCCAGCTCACCTTCAACAGGGGCTCACGAAGCTTTCTTT.

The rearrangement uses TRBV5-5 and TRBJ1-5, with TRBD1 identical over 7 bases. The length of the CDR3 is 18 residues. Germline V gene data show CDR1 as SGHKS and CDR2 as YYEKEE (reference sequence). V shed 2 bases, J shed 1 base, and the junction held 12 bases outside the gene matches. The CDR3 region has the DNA TGTGCCAGCAGCTTAGTGGACAGGCTTCTCCCCAGCAATCAGCCCCAGCATTTT. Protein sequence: CASSLVDRLLPSNQPQHF.

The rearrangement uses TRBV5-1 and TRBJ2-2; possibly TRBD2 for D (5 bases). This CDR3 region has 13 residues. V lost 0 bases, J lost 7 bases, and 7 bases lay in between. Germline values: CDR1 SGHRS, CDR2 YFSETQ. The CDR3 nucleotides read TGCGCCAGCAGCTTGGCCGGGATCGGGGAGCTGTTTTTT. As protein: CASSLAGIGELFF.

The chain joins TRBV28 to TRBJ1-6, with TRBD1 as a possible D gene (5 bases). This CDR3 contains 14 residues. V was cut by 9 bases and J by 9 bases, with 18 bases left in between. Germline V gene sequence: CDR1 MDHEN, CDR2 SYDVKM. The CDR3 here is CASLGPTVGSPLHF. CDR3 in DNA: TGTGCCAGTTTGGGACCTACAGTGGGTTCACCCCTCCACTTT. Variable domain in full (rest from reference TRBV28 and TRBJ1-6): DVKVTQSSRYLVKRTGEKVFLECVQDMDHENMFWYRQDPGLGLRLIYFSYDVKMKEKGDIPEGYSVSREKKERFSLILESASTNQTSMYLCASLGPTVGSPLHFGNGTRLTVT.

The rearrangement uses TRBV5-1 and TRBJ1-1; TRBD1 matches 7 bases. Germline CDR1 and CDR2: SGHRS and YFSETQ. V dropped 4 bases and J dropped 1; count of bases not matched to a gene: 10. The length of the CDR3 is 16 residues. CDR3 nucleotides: TGCGCCAGCAGCGCCGAGGGGGCCGGGTGGAACACTGAAGCTTTCTTT. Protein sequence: CASSAEGAGWNTEAFF.

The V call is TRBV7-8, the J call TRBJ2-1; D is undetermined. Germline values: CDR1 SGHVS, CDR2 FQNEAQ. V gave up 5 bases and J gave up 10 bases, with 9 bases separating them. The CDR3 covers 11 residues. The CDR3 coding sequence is TGTGCCAGCAGCCCCACCTACGAGCAGTTCTTC. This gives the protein CASSPTYEQFF.

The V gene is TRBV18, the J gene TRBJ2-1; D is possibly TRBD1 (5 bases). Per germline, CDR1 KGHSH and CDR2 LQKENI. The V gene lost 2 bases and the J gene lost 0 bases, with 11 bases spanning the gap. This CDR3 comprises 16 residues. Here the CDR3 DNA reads TGTGCCAGCTCACCAATGGGGCCCAGCTCCTACAATGAGCAGTTCTTC. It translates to CASSPMGPSSYNEQFF.

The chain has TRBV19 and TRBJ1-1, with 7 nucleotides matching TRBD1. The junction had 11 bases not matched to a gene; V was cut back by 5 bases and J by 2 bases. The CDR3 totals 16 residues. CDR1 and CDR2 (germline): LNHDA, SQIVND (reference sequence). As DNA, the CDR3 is TGTGCCAGTAGTCCCTACAGGGGCCAAGCCAACACTGAAGCTTTCTTT. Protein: CASSPYRGQANTEAFF.

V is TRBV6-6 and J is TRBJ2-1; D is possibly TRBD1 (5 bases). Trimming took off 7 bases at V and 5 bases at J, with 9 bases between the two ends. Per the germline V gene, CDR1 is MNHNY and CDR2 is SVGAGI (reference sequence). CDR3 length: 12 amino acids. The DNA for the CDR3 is TGTGCCAGCACCATAGGGGACAATGAGCAGTTCTTC. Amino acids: CASTIGDNEQFF.

CDR3 coding DNA: TGTGCCAGCTCACCGGGGGCGGGCACCGGGGAGCTGTTTTTT. Protein product: CASSPGAGTGELFF. V is TRBV18 and J is TRBJ2-2; perhaps TRBD1 as D (6 bases). CDR3 length: 14 residues. Germline values: CDR1 KGHSH, CDR2 LQKENI. V lost 3 bases and J lost 4, with 9 bases in between. Complete variable domain (other parts from reference TRBV18 and TRBJ2-2): NAGVMQNPRHLVRRRGQEARLRCSPMKGHSHVYWYRQLPEEGLKFMVYLQKENIIDESGMPKERFSAEFPKEGPSILRIQQVVRGDSAAYFCASSPGAGTGELFFGEGSRLTVL.

This CDR3 is CAISPQGWGNTEAFF. The CDR3 DNA follows: TGTGCCATCAGTCCACAGGGGTGGGGGAACACTGAAGCTTTCTTT. This chain links TRBV10-3 with TRBJ1-1; TRBD1 matches 7 bases. Per the germline V gene, CDR1 is ENHRY and CDR2 is SYGVKD. This CDR3 contains 15 residues. With V trimmed by 5 bases and J by 1 base, 7 bases remained unmatched.

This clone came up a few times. In nucleotides, the CDR3 is TGTGCCAGCAGCCGAGGGACCACTGAAGCTTTCTTT. This translates into CASSRGTTEAFF. The V and J genes are TRBV5-6 and TRBJ1-1; TRBD1 might be the D (5 bases). CDR1 and CDR2 from the germline V gene are SGHDT and YYEEEE. V dropped 4 bases and J dropped 4 bases, with 8 bases sitting between them. This CDR3 contains 12 residues.

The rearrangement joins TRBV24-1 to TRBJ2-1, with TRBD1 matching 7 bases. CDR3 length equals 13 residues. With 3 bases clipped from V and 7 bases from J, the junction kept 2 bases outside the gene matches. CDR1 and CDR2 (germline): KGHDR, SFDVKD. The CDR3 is CATSDDRVNEQFF. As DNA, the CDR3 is TGTGCCACCAGTGATGACAGGGTGAATGAGCAGTTCTTC.

CDR3 sequence (DNA): TGTGCCAGCAGCTTGGAACAGGGGAGAACTGAAGCTTTCTTT. Protein: CASSLEQGRTEAFF. J is TRBJ1-1 and V is TRBV5-5; TRBD1 matches 7 bases. The trim removed 0 bases at V and 5 bases at J, leaving 4 bases unmatched. The germline gives CDR1 SGHKS, CDR2 YYEKEE (reference sequence). This CDR3 spans 14 amino acids.

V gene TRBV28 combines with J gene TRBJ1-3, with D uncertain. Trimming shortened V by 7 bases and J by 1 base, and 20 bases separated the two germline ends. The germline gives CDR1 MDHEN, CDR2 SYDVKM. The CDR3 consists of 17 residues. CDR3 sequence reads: CASTPPRRVRSGNTIYF. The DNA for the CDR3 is TGTGCCAGCACCCCCCCTCGTCGGGTTCGATCTGGAAACACCATATATTTT.

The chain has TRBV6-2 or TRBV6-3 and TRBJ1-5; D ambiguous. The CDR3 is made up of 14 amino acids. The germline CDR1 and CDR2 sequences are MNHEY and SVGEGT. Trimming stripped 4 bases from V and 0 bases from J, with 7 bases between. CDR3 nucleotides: TGTGCCAGCAGTTCACATTATAGCAATCAGCCCCAGCATTTT. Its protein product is CASSSHYSNQPQHF.

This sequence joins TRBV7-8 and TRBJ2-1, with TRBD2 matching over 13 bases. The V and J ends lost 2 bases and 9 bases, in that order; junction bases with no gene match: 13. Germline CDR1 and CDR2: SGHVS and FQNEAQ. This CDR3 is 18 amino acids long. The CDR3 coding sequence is TGTGCCAGCAGCTTAAAGGCCATGGGACTAGCGGGAAGTAGTGAGCAGTTCTTC. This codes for CASSLKAMGLAGSSEQFF.

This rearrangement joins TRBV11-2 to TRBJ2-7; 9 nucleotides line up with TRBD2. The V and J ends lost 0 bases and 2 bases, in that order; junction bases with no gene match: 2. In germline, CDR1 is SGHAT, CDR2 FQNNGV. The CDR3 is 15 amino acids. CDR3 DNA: TGTGCCAGCAGCTTAGATCGCGGGGGGGCCTACGAGCAGTACTTC. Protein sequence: CASSLDRGGAYEQYF.

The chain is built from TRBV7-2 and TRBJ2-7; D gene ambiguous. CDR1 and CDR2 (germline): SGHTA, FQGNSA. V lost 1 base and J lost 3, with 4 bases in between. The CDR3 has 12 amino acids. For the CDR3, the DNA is TGTGCCAGCAGCTTAGACCACTACGAGCAGTACTTC. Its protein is CASSLDHYEQYF.